What follows are 32 T cell receptor beta chains derived from one specimen sequenced in a study of control samples from healthy donors and cancer patients. Sequenced by immunoSEQ multiplex PCR; TCRdb stores in-frame clones only, minus some. Counted here are about 36,000 clones, around 93% occurring once; the ten biggest clones make up more than 1.5%. The sample comprised PBMCs. All receptors derive from a man aged 35-49 years with colorectal cancer.

The chain combines TRBV6-2 or TRBV6-3 with TRBJ1-5; the D gene is possibly TRBD1 (6 bases). The V end was cut by 2 bases, the J end by 6 bases, with 17 bases between. The germline V gene has CDR1 MNHEY and CDR2 SVGEGT. The CDR3 has 16 amino acids. The CDR3 DNA is TGTGCCAGCAGTTACAGTGAAGGGGGGAGGCGTCAGCCCCAGCATTTT. Its translation: CASSYSEGGRRQPQHF.

This sequence joins TRBV9 and TRBJ2-3, with 7 bases lining up with TRBD1. Germline V lookup: CDR1 SGDLS, CDR2 YYNGEE. The trim removed 0 bases at V and 0 bases at J, leaving 4 bases unmatched. The CDR3 is made up of 16 amino acids. Here the CDR3 DNA reads TGTGCCAGCAGCGTAGGTGGGACAGCTAGCACAGATACGCAGTATTTT. Translation gives CASSVGGTASTDTQYF.

This clone was seen a single time. The rearrangement uses TRBV6-5 and TRBJ2-7; 7 nucleotides align to TRBD1. The V segment lost 6 bases and the J segment 3 bases; nucleotides outside the gene matches: 8. CDR3 length: 14 residues. Looked up from germline, CDR1 is MNHEY and CDR2 is SVGAGI. The CDR3 coding sequence is TGTGCCAGCAGATCCGGGACAGTGATCTACGAGCAGTACTTC. Protein product: CASRSGTVIYEQYF.

The V and J genes are TRBV6-4 and TRBJ2-1; TRBD1 aligns across 10 bases. The CDR3 sequence is 14 residues long. V shed 6 bases and J 5 bases; nucleotides not matched to a gene: 4. CDR1 is MRHNA and CDR2 is SNTAGT in the germline V gene. CDR3 DNA sequence: TGTGCCAGCAGCCGACAGGGGGCCAACAATGAGCAGTTCTTC. Its protein is CASSRQGANNEQFF.

The chain couples TRBV9 to TRBJ1-6; the D gene is possibly TRBD1 (5 bases). The CDR3 loop spans 14 amino acids. The germline V gene has CDR1 SGDLS and CDR2 YYNGEE. V gave up 1 base and J gave up 8 bases, with 10 bases separating them. CDR3: CASSVQGFDSPLHF. The CDR3 nucleotides are TGTGCCAGCAGCGTACAGGGTTTTGATTCACCCCTCCACTTT.

V is TRBV19 and J is TRBJ1-2, with 8 bases lining up with TRBD1. The CDR3 covers 15 residues. J lost 4 bases, V lost 4 bases, and 8 bases had no gene match. Looked up from germline, CDR1 is LNHDA and CDR2 is SQIVND (reference sequence). The CDR3 spells CASSNPGQDLYGYTF. In DNA form, the CDR3 reads TGTGCCAGTAGTAACCCGGGACAGGACCTCTATGGCTACACCTTC.

This sequence joins TRBV10-1 and TRBJ2-1; 10 nucleotides match TRBD2. The V gene end was trimmed by 4 bases and the J gene end by 7 bases; junction bases not matched to a gene: 4. Germline V CDR1 and CDR2: WNHNN, SYGVQD (reference sequence). CDR3 length: 14 amino acids. The CDR3, as DNA: TGCGCCAGCAGTGCCAGCGGGGGGGCGAATGAGCAGTTCTTC. This translates into CASSASGGANEQFF.

The rearrangement uses TRBV9 and TRBJ2-1; possibly TRBD2 for D (7 bases). Per germline, CDR1 SGDLS and CDR2 YYNGEE. V dropped 9 bases and J dropped 8 bases, with 18 bases sitting between them. CDR3 length: 13 residues. CDR3: CATPRGGGHEQFF. CDR3 DNA sequence: TGTGCCACCCCGCGGGGCGGGGGCCATGAGCAGTTCTTC.

CDR3 loop: CASSPPQGGAEKLFF. The CDR3 DNA reads as TGCGCCAGCAGCCCCCCACAGGGAGGTGCTGAAAAACTGTTTTTT. The V gene is TRBV4-1, the J gene TRBJ1-4; possibly TRBD1 for D (6 bases). CDR1 and CDR2 from the germline V gene are MGHRA and YSYEKL. V lost 4 bases and J 7 bases, leaving 16 bases between the germline ends. The CDR3 sequence is 15 residues long.

The rearrangement joins TRBV4-2 to TRBJ2-1; D gene uncertain. V lost 6 bases and J lost 3, with 15 bases in between. Germline V gene data show CDR1 as LGHNA and CDR2 as YNFKEQ. The CDR3 sequence is 15 residues long. The DNA for the CDR3 is TGTGCCAGCAGGAAGTCGGCTTCGGGCTACAATGAGCAGTTCTTC. Translated: CASRKSASGYNEQFF.

V and J are TRBV11-3 and TRBJ1-1, with D possibly TRBD1 on 5 matching bases. Deletions cut 4 bases from V and 4 bases from J, with 19 bases between. Germline assignment: CDR1 SGHNT and CDR2 YENEEA. This CDR3 contains 16 residues. CDR3 sequence: CASSSESWDGFTEAFF. DNA for the CDR3: TGTGCCAGCAGCTCCGAAAGCTGGGACGGGTTCACTGAAGCTTTCTTT.

This chain joins TRBV4-2 and TRBJ2-7; a possible D gene is TRBD1 (6 bases). The V gene's germline CDR1 is LGHNA and CDR2 YNFKEQ. This CDR3 has 13 amino acids. The V and J ends lost 4 bases and 5 bases respectively, with 12 bases between them. As DNA, the CDR3 is TGTGCCAGCAGCCCCCAGGGGAGTAACGAGCAGTACTTC. Translating gives CASSPQGSNEQYF.

The J gene is TRBJ2-4, the V gene TRBV5-4; no definite D call. This CDR3 region has 17 residues. Trimming took 4 bases from V and 0 from J, leaving 17 bases between them. Germline CDR1 reads SGHNT; CDR2 reads YYREEE (reference sequence). CDR3 protein: CASSKIDGGVAKNIQYF. The CDR3, as DNA: TGTGCCAGCAGCAAGATAGATGGCGGAGTAGCCAAAAACATTCAGTACTTC.

The chain uses TRBV6-5 and TRBJ1-2, with D unclear. With 0 bases removed from V and 0 bases from J, the gap between germline ends came to 11 bases. In germline, CDR1 is MNHEY, CDR2 SVGAGI. This CDR3 is built from 16 residues. The CDR3 loop is CASSYSPYSPNYGYTF. In nucleotides, the CDR3 is TGTGCCAGCAGTTACTCCCCATACTCACCTAACTATGGCTACACCTTC.

The CDR3 coding sequence is TGTGCCAGCAGCCTTCAGGGAGGTTACGAGCAGTACTTC. It codes for CASSLQGGYEQYF. The gene calls are TRBV16 and TRBJ2-7; a possible D gene is TRBD2 (6 bases). The V end lost 4 bases, the J end lost 4 bases, and 11 bases lay between the germline ends. The CDR3 has 13 amino acids. In germline, CDR1 is KGHSY, CDR2 FQNENV. Together with reference TRBV16 and TRBJ2-7, the CDR3 gives the full variable domain: GEEVAQTPKHLVRGEGQKAKLYCAPIKGHSYVFWYQQVLKNEFKFLISFQNENVFDETGMPKERFSAKCLPNSPCSLEIQATKLEDSAVYFCASSLQGGYEQYFGPGTRLTVT.

The chain has TRBV18 and TRBJ2-3; D not resolved. Per germline, CDR1 KGHSH and CDR2 LQKENI. This CDR3 is built from 13 residues. V was trimmed by 2 bases and J by 6 bases, leaving 9 bases between them. CDR3 amino acids: CASSPNRDDTQYF. CDR3 nucleotide sequence: TGTGCCAGCTCACCAAATAGAGATGATACGCAGTATTTT.

The genes are TRBV18 and TRBJ2-7; TRBD1 might be the D (5 bases). CDR3 size: 15 residues. Trimming shortened V by 5 bases and J by 3 bases, and 17 bases separated the two germline ends. Germline assignment: CDR1 KGHSH and CDR2 LQKENI. CDR3 nucleotides: TGTGCCAGCTCATCAAACGCTGGGGCCAACTACGAGCAGTACTTC. Its protein is CASSSNAGANYEQYF.

The rearrangement links TRBV7-2 to TRBJ2-2; 7 bases align to TRBD1. Germline values: CDR1 SGHTA, CDR2 FQGNSA. The CDR3 loop spans 15 amino acids. With 5 bases clipped from V and 0 bases from J, the junction kept 3 bases outside the gene matches. This CDR3 is CASSQDRTNTGELFF. Here the CDR3 DNA reads TGTGCCAGCAGCCAGGACAGGACGAACACCGGGGAGCTGTTTTTT. The whole variable domain, remainder taken from reference TRBV7-2 and TRBJ2-2, is GAGVSQSPSNKVTEKGKDVELRCDPISGHTALYWYRQSLGQGLEFLIYFQGNSAPDKSGLPSDRFSAERTGGSVSTLTIQRTQQEDSAVYLCASSQDRTNTGELFFGEGSRLTVL.

The J gene is TRBJ2-1, the V gene TRBV5-6; 12 bases map to TRBD1. Germline V gives CDR1 SGHDT, CDR2 YYEEEE. The length of the CDR3 is 15 residues. Germline trimming cut 2 bases from V and 6 bases from J; bases unmatched to any gene: 3. The CDR3 coding sequence is TGTGCCAGCAGCTTAGGGACAGGGGGCCTCAATGAGCAGTTCTTC. This gives the protein CASSLGTGGLNEQFF.

This chain connects TRBV11-2 to TRBJ2-1; 7 bases agree with TRBD2. CDR1 and CDR2 (germline): SGHAT, FQNNGV. V lost 5 bases to trimming and J lost 7 bases; unmatched junction nucleotides: 2. The CDR3 extends over 12 amino acids. The CDR3 DNA is TGTGCCAGCAGCATCGGGGGGAATGAGCAGTTCTTC. Amino acid sequence: CASSIGGNEQFF. Full variable domain (outside the CDR3, taken from reference TRBV11-2 and TRBJ2-1): EAGVAQSPRYKIIEKRQSVAFWCNPISGHATLYWYQQILGQGPKLLIQFQNNGVVDDSQLPKDRFSAERLKGVDSTLKIQPAKLEDSAVYLCASSIGGNEQFFGPGTRLTVL.

The V gene is TRBV9, the J gene TRBJ2-7; D unclear. This CDR3 is built from 14 residues. Germline lookup yields CDR1 SGDLS and CDR2 YYNGEE. The germline V and J ends were trimmed by 4 bases and 6 bases, with 17 bases remaining between them. CDR3 protein: CASSPPGLRAEQYF. DNA of the CDR3: TGTGCCAGCAGCCCCCCCGGTTTGCGCGCCGAGCAGTACTTC.

The chain employs TRBV7-3 and TRBJ1-2; D is ambiguous. The ends were cut back, 2 bases at V and 4 bases at J, with 11 bases in the middle. Germline values: CDR1 SGHTA, CDR2 FQGTGA. There are 14 residues in the CDR3. The CDR3 DNA sequence: TGTGCCAGCAGCTTAGGCGGGGAGGGCTATGGCTACACCTTC. It translates to CASSLGGEGYGYTF.

The chain links TRBV7-3 to TRBJ1-1; no firm D call. Germline V gene lookup returns CDR1 SGHTA and CDR2 FQGTGA. The CDR3 totals 11 residues. V was cut by 2 bases and J by 6 bases, with 4 bases left in between. CDR3 region: CASSLSAEAFF. Written as DNA, the CDR3 is TGTGCCAGCAGCTTATCAGCTGAAGCTTTCTTT.

The chain couples TRBV13 to TRBJ2-3; D remains ambiguous. V was trimmed by 0 bases and J by 0 bases, leaving 10 bases between them. The CDR3 extends over 16 amino acids. Germline loops: CDR1 PRHDT, CDR2 FYEKMQ (reference sequence). CDR3 protein: CASSLGDPPSTDTQYF. The CDR3 nucleotides are TGTGCCAGCAGCTTAGGAGACCCGCCTAGCACAGATACGCAGTATTTT.

CDR3: CASSLVTGNTEAFF. CDR3 bases: TGTGCCAGCAGCTTAGTCACAGGGAACACTGAAGCTTTCTTT. V gene TRBV7-8 combines with J gene TRBJ1-1; TRBD1 might be the D (5 bases). The CDR3 contains 14 residues. CDR1 and CDR2 (germline): SGHVS, FQNEAQ. Trimming took off 1 base at V and 1 base at J, with 7 bases between the two ends.

The chain carries TRBV5-1 and TRBJ1-4, with unresolved D. The germline gives CDR1 SGHRS, CDR2 YFSETQ. This CDR3 region has 14 residues. Trimming shortened V by 3 bases and J by 5 bases, and 11 bases separated the two germline ends. Here the CDR3 reads CASSSTGLNEKLFF. CDR3 nucleotides: TGCGCCAGCAGCTCCACCGGACTAAATGAAAAACTGTTTTTT.

The chain links TRBV7-6 to TRBJ2-1, with D unresolved. Germline-derived CDR1 and CDR2 are SGHVS and FNYEAQ. The V end lost 0 bases, the J end lost 0 bases, and 9 bases lay between the germline ends. This CDR3 region has 16 residues. CDR3 loop: CASSLAGSSSYNEQFF. The CDR3 coding sequence is TGTGCCAGCAGCTTAGCGGGGTCTAGCTCCTACAATGAGCAGTTCTTC.

This clone has just one count. The chain joins TRBV11-2 to TRBJ1-5; D is uncertain. CDR3 length: 14 amino acids. The V end lost 2 bases, the J end lost 0 bases, and 5 bases lay between the germline ends. CDR1 and CDR2 from the germline V gene are SGHAT and FQNNGV. CDR3 coding DNA: TGTGCCAGCAGCTTATGGGGTAGCAATCAGCCCCAGCATTTT. The encoded protein is CASSLWGSNQPQHF. The full variable domain, completed using reference TRBV11-2 and TRBJ1-5, is EAGVAQSPRYKIIEKRQSVAFWCNPISGHATLYWYQQILGQGPKLLIQFQNNGVVDDSQLPKDRFSAERLKGVDSTLKIQPAKLEDSAVYLCASSLWGSNQPQHFGDGTRLSIL.

The rearrangement uses TRBV6-6 and TRBJ1-5, with D maybe TRBD1 (5 bases). Germline CDR1 is MNHNY and CDR2 is SVGAGI (reference sequence). V shed 3 bases and J shed 4 bases, with 7 bases lying between them. The CDR3 is 13 residues long. The CDR3 bases are TGTGCCAGCAGTTATGCAGGGAATCAGCCCCAGCATTTT. Protein product: CASSYAGNQPQHF.

The J gene is TRBJ1-6, the V gene TRBV3-1 (or the pseudogene TRBV3-2); D unresolved. Trimming stripped 4 bases from V and 10 bases from J, with 14 bases between. This CDR3 region has 14 residues. Germline V lookup: CDR1 LGHDT, CDR2 YNNKEL (reference sequence). Here the CDR3 DNA reads TGTGCCAGCAGCCCCACCGTCGGTTACTCACCCCTCCACTTT. Translation: CASSPTVGYSPLHF.

The chain links TRBV11-2 to TRBJ1-3, with a possible D match to TRBD1 (6 bases). V was clipped by 7 bases and J by 0 bases, with 22 bases between them. The CDR3 consists of 18 residues. Germline CDR1 is SGHAT and CDR2 is FQNNGV. The CDR3, as DNA: TGTGCCAGCACCCCCAGGGGAACAGGAAAAAGCTCTGGAAACACCATATATTTT. Translated, it gives CASTPRGTGKSSGNTIYF.

The sample holds one count of this clone. The chain joins TRBV5-1 to TRBJ2-5, with D hard to call. V was shortened by 0 bases and J by 1 base, with 10 bases between the two germline ends. The germline V gene encodes CDR1 SGHRS and CDR2 YFSETQ. The CDR3 is 15 residues long. The CDR3 loop is CASSLAQQRQETQYF. CDR3 coding DNA: TGCGCCAGCAGCTTGGCACAGCAACGCCAAGAGACCCAGTACTTC.